At least ten counts were recorded for the clone carrying this TCR beta chain. Its specificity is unknown. The data were taken from a study of T-cell reconstitution after alpha-beta-depleted transplantation in children. Study-level results: Surviving thymic progenitors and recipient T cells were the source of high TCRbeta diversity at day 60 in some patients.

CDR1 and CDR2 from the germline V gene are DFQATT and SNEGSKA (reference sequence). CDR3 length: 16 amino acids. Deletions cut 6 bases from V and 0 bases from J, with 15 bases between. This sample's TCRbeta library carried unique molecular identifier barcodes. Via MiXCR, TCRdb re-called the PCR reads, giving one row per CDR3 protein. The table lists about 240,000 distinct CDR3 sequences, 25% of them singletons. This sequence joins TRBV20-1 and TRBJ1-6; possible D gene TRBD1, 6 bases. Sequenced here: PBMCs, sampled before TCRalphabeta/CD19-depleted stem cell transplant. The sequence came from a girl aged 2 to 10 with Fanconi anemia, due to receive a stem cell transplant. CDR3 in amino acids: CSAPGTSSSYNSPLHF. In DNA form, the CDR3 reads TGCAGTGCCCCCGGGACATCGAGCTCCTATAATTCACCCCTCCACTTT.